These T cell receptor beta chains were read from a single sample in a study of cytotoxic CD8 clonotypes in ibrutinib-treated CLL. Clones were sequenced by immunoSEQ multiplex PCR, and TCRdb holds only the in-frame ones, with some missing. The profile covers 120,000 to 150,000 clones, with 70% to 80% appearing a single time and roughly a quarter taken by the ten largest. Sample: PBMCs, taken after 12 months of ibrutinib treatment. These receptors were obtained from a human donor with chronic lymphocytic leukemia. Both conserved end residues are part of each CDR3.

j_gene: TRBJ1-6
v_gene: TRBV27
CDR3aa: CASSPLEWNSPLHF

j_gene: TRBJ2-3
v_gene: TRBV7-9
CDR3aa: CASSPREGADTQYF

j_gene: TRBJ1-6
v_gene: TRBV6-5
CDR3aa: CASSPSRSYNSPLHF

j_gene: TRBJ2-4
v_gene: TRBV18
CDR3aa: CASSPAADNIQYF

j_gene: TRBJ2-3
v_gene: TRBV15
CDR3aa: CATSRGLSDTQYF

j_gene: TRBJ2-1
v_gene: TRBV29-1
CDR3aa: CSVEPTWREQFF

j_gene: TRBJ2-7
v_gene: TRBV7-8
CDR3aa: CASSLLGVAYEQYF

j_gene: TRBJ2-7
v_gene: TRBV10-2
CDR3aa: CASSGTSAPYEQYF

j_gene: TRBJ2-7
v_gene: TRBV5-4
CDR3aa: CASSLDRGPDEQYF

j_gene: TRBJ2-7
v_gene: TRBV5-1
CDR3aa: CASSGTGGARYEQYF

j_gene: TRBJ1-4
v_gene: TRBV11-2
CDR3aa: CASSPHSGNEKLFF

j_gene: TRBJ1-1
v_gene: TRBV5-1
CDR3aa: CASSRVGGTLTTEAFF

j_gene: TRBJ1-1
v_gene: TRBV6-6
CDR3aa: CASRRKNTEAFF

j_gene: TRBJ2-2
v_gene: TRBV30
CDR3aa: CAWTVSGELFF

j_gene: TRBJ2-1
v_gene: TRBV5-4
CDR3aa: CASSFRDRMSNEQFF

j_gene: TRBJ2-3
v_gene: TRBV4-1
CDR3aa: CASSSGGAPDTQYF

j_gene: TRBJ2-7
v_gene: TRBV7-2
CDR3aa: CASSDVGGGYEQYF

j_gene: TRBJ1-1
v_gene: TRBV28
CDR3aa: CASSSPDRAAFF

j_gene: TRBJ1-2
v_gene: TRBV19
CDR3aa: CASNLGNRGYGYTF

j_gene: TRBJ2-7
v_gene: TRBV27
CDR3aa: CASSFGTTNEQYF

j_gene: TRBJ2-7
v_gene: TRBV5-1
CDR3aa: CASSLLPGQGYNEQYF

j_gene: TRBJ1-2
v_gene: TRBV28
CDR3aa: CASSPRSYGYTF

j_gene: TRBJ2-7
v_gene: TRBV7-2
CDR3aa: CASSLAGHLEQYF

j_gene: TRBJ2-7
v_gene: TRBV28
CDR3aa: CASSSSGIEGEQYF

j_gene: TRBJ2-1
v_gene: TRBV23-1
CDR3aa: CASSQSAGQGACNNEQFF

j_gene: TRBJ2-1
v_gene: TRBV4-1
CDR3aa: CASSQEVVGTSYNEQFF

j_gene: TRBJ2-7
v_gene: TRBV18
CDR3aa: CASSWGSGGPYEQYF

j_gene: TRBJ2-7
v_gene: TRBV28
CDR3aa: CASISGQGYEQYF

j_gene: TRBJ2-7
v_gene: TRBV7-8
CDR3aa: CASSGGRYGTYEQYF

j_gene: TRBJ2-7
v_gene: TRBV14
CDR3aa: CASSQAAGTGNAYEQYF

j_gene: TRBJ2-7
v_gene: TRBV19
CDR3aa: CASSTFSGAYEQYF

j_gene: TRBJ2-1
v_gene: TRBV4-2
CDR3aa: CASSPGQGSGNEQFF

j_gene: TRBJ2-7
v_gene: TRBV28
CDR3aa: CASSLNLGEQYF

j_gene: TRBJ2-1
v_gene: TRBV9
CDR3aa: CASSVLAGGRASEQFF

j_gene: TRBJ1-1
v_gene: TRBV4-2
CDR3aa: CASSQERVSGGASEAFF

j_gene: TRBJ2-1
v_gene: TRBV28
CDR3aa: CASSLQQFGLSEQFF

j_gene: TRBJ1-6
v_gene: TRBV6-5
CDR3aa: CASNPGQTNNSPLHF

j_gene: TRBJ1-6
v_gene: TRBV30
CDR3aa: CAWTRSRDNDNSPLHF

j_gene: TRBJ2-7
v_gene: TRBV27
CDR3aa: CASSLAGQGSSYEQYF

j_gene: TRBJ2-3
v_gene: TRBV9
CDR3aa: CASSVGANPSTDTQYF

j_gene: TRBJ2-7
v_gene: TRBV19
CDR3aa: CASSTSGGVYEQYF

j_gene: TRBJ1-6
v_gene: TRBV4-1
CDR3aa: CASSLGTGRVYNSPLHF

j_gene: TRBJ2-5
v_gene: TRBV2
CDR3aa: CASSILQETQYF

j_gene: TRBJ2-5
v_gene: TRBV6-1
CDR3aa: CASSVQETQYF

j_gene: TRBJ1-2
v_gene: TRBV27
CDR3aa: CASSPPGGSRYTF

j_gene: TRBJ1-2
v_gene: TRBV2
CDR3aa: CASRSTGFNYGYTF

j_gene: TRBJ1-1
v_gene: TRBV11-2
CDR3aa: CASSLDRDREAFF

j_gene: TRBJ2-1
v_gene: TRBV6-5
CDR3aa: CASSYARTSGYNEQFF

j_gene: TRBJ2-2
v_gene: TRBV7-6
CDR3aa: CASSSHTGELFF

j_gene: TRBJ1-4
v_gene: TRBV28
CDR3aa: CASSLPGGSEKLFF

j_gene: TRBJ2-3
v_gene: TRBV7-7
CDR3aa: CASSRGLSTDTQYF

j_gene: TRBJ2-7
v_gene: TRBV5-5
CDR3aa: CASSLLAAYEQYF

j_gene: TRBJ2-7
v_gene: TRBV15
CDR3aa: CATSRAPGQGYEQYF

j_gene: TRBJ2-3
v_gene: TRBV2
CDR3aa: CASSALAGGRDTQYF

j_gene: TRBJ2-7
v_gene: TRBV11-3
CDR3aa: CASSPRQGYEQYF